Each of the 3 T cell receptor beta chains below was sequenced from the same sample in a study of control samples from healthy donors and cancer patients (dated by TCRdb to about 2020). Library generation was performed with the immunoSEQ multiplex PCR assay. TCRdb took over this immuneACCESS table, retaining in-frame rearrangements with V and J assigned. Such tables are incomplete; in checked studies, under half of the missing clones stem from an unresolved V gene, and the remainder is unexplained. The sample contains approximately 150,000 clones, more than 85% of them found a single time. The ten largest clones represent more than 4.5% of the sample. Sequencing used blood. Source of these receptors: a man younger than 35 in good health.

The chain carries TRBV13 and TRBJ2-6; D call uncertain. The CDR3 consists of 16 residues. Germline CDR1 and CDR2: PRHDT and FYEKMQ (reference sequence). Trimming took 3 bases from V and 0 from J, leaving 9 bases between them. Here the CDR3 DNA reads TGTGCCAGCAGCTTTGAAATAAACTCTGGGGCCAACGTCCTGACTTTC. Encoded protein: CASSFEINSGANVLTF.

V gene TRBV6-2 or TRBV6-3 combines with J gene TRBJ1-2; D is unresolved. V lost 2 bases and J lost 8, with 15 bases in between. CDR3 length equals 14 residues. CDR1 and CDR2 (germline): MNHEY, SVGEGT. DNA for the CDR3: TGTGCCAGCAGTTACGCGGTGCCCTCGACCGGCTACACCTTC. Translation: CASSYAVPSTGYTF.

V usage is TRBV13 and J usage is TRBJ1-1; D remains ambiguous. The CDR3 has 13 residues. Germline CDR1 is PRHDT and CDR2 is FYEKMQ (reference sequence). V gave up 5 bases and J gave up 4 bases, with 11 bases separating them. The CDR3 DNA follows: TGTGCCAGCAGCCAAGGAGGAAGCACTGAAGCTTTCTTT. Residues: CASSQGGSTEAFF.